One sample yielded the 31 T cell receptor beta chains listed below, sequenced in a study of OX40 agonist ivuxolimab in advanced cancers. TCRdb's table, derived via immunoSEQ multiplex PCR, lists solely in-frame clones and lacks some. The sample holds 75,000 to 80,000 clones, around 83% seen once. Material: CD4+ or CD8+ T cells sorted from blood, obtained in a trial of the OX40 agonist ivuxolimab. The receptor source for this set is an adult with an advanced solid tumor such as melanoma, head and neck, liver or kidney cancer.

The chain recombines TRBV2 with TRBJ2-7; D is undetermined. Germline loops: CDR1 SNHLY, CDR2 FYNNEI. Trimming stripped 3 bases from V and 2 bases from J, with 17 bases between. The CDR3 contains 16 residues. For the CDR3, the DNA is TGTGCCAGCAGTGAGGGCTTAAGTCCAAACGCCTACGAGCAGTACTTC. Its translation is CASSEGLSPNAYEQYF.

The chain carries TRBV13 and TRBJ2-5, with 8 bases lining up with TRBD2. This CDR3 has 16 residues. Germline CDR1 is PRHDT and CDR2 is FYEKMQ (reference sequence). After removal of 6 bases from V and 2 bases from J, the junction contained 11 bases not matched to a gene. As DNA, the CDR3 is TGTGCCAGCAGTCCTAAAGGGACTAGGCGGCAAGAGACCCAGTACTTC. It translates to CASSPKGTRRQETQYF.

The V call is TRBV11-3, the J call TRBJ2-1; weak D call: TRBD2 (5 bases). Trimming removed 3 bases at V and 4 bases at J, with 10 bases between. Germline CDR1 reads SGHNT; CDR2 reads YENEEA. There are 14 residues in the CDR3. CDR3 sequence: CASSLRVSYNEQFF. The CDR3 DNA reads TGTGCCAGCAGCTTGAGGGTATCGTACAATGAGCAGTTCTTC.

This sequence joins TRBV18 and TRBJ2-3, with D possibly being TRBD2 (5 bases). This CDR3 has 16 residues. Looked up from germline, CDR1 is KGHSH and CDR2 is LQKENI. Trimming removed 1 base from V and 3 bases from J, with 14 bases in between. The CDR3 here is CASSPLRLSMTDTQYF. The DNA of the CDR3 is TGTGCCAGCTCACCACTCCGACTATCTATGACAGATACGCAGTATTTT.

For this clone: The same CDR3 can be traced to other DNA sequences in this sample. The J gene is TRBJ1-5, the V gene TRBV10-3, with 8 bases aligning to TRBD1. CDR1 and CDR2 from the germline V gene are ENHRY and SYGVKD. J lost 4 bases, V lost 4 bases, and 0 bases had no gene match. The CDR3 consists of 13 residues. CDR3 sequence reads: CAISGTGNQPQHF. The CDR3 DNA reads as TGTGCCATCAGTGGGACAGGGAATCAGCCCCAGCATTTT.

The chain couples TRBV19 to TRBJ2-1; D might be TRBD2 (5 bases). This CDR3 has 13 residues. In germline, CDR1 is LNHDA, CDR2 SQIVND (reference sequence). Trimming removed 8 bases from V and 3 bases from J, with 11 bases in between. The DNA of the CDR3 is TGTGCCAGTCAACGGACTTTCTACAATGAGCAGTTCTTC. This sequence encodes CASQRTFYNEQFF.

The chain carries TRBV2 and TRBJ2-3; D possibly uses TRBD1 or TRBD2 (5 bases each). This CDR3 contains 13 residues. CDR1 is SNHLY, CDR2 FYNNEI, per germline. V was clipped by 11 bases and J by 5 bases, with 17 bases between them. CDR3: CASRGGPEDTQYF. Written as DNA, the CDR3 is TGTGCCTCCCGTGGGGGTCCGGAAGATACGCAGTATTTT.

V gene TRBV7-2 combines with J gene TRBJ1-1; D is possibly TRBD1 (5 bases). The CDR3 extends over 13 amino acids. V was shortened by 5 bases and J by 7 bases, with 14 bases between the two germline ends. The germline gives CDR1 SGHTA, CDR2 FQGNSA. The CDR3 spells CASSPRGPDEAFF. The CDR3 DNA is TGTGCCAGCAGCCCGAGGGGACCAGATGAAGCTTTCTTT.

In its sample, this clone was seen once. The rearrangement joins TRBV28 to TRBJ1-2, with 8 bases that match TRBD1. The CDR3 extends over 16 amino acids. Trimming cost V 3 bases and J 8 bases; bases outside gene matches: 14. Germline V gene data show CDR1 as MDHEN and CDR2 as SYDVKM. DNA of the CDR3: TGTGCCAGCAGTTTCCTCATCATAGGACAGGGTCGGGGCTACACCTTC. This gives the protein CASSFLIIGQGRGYTF.

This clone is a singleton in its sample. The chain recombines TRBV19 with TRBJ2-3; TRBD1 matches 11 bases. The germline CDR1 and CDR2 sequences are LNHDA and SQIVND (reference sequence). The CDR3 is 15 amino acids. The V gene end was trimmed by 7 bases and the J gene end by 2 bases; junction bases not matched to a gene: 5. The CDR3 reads CASTRTGGYTDTQYF. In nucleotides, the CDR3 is TGTGCCAGTACCCGGACAGGGGGCTACACAGATACGCAGTATTTT. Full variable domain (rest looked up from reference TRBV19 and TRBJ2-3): DGGITQSPKYLFRKEGQNVTLSCEQNLNHDAMYWYRQDPGQGLRLIYYSQIVNDFQKGDIAEGYSVSREKKESFPLTVTSAQKNPTAFYLCASTRTGGYTDTQYFGPGTRLTVL.

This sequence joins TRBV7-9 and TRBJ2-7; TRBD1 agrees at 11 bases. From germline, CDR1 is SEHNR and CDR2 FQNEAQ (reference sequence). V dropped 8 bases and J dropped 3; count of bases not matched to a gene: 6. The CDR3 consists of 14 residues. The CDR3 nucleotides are TGTGCCAGCCAGACCGGGACAGGGGGCTACGAGCAGTACTTC. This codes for CASQTGTGGYEQYF.

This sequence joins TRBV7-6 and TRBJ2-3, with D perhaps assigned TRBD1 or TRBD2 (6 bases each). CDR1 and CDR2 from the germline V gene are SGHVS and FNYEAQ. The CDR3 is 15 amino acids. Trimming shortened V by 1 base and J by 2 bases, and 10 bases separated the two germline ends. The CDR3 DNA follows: TGTGCCAGCAGCTTAGACGGGGGCAACACAGATACGCAGTATTTT. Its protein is CASSLDGGNTDTQYF.

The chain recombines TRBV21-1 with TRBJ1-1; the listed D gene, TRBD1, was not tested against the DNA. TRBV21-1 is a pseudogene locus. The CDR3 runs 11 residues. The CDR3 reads CASSMGQLRHF. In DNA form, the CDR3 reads TGTGCCAGCAGCATGGGACAGCTGCGGCACTTT.

The CDR3 region has the DNA TGTGCCAGTAGTAATTACGGGACAGGGGATTCACCCCTCCACTTT. It specifies CASSNYGTGDSPLHF. The genes are TRBV19 and TRBJ1-6; 10 nucleotides align to TRBD1. The length of the CDR3 is 15 residues. Germline CDR1 reads LNHDA; CDR2 reads SQIVND (reference sequence). J was trimmed by 8 bases and V by 4 bases; bases with no gene match: 5.

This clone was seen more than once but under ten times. The CDR3 here is CASSFGGPRSQPQHF. CDR3 sequence (DNA): TGTGCCAGCAGTTTTGGGGGGCCCCGAAGTCAGCCCCAGCATTTT. This rearrangement joins TRBV28 to TRBJ1-5, with D possibly TRBD1 on 6 matching bases. Trimming pared 3 bases from V and 6 bases from J, leaving 15 bases between. CDR1 is MDHEN and CDR2 is SYDVKM in the germline V gene. CDR3 length: 15 residues.

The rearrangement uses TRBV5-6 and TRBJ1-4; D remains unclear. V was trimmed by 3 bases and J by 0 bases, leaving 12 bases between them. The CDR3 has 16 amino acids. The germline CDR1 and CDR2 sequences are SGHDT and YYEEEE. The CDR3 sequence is CASSYFGFATNEKLFF. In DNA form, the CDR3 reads TGTGCCAGCAGCTACTTCGGGTTCGCAACTAATGAAAAACTGTTTTTT.

The CDR3 region has the DNA TGTGCCAGTAGTCGACAGGGGGCTAGGACTGAAGCTTTCTTT. This sequence encodes CASSRQGARTEAFF. The genes are TRBV19 and TRBJ1-1, with TRBD1 matching 10 bases. CDR3 size: 14 residues. CDR1 is LNHDA and CDR2 is SQIVND in the germline V gene (reference sequence). V lost 5 bases and J lost 5; bases outside the gene matches: 5.

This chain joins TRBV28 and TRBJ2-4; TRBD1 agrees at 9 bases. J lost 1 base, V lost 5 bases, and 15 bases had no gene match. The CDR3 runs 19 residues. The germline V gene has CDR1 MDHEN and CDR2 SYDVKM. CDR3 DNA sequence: TGTGCCAGCAGTCCCCCACAAGGGACAGGGTCGGGGGCCAAAAACATTCAGTACTTC. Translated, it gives CASSPPQGTGSGAKNIQYF.

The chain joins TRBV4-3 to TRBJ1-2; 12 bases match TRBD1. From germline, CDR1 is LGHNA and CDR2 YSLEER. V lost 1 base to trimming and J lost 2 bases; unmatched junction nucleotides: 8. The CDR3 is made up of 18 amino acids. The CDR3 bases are TGCGCCAGCAGCCAAGGGGGACAGGGGGCGGTGGGGAACTATGGCTACACCTTC. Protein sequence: CASSQGGQGAVGNYGYTF.

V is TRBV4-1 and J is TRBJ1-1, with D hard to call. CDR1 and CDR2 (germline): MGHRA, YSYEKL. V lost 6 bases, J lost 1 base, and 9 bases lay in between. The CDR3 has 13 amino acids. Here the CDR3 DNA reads TGCGCCAGCAGGGATACATGGAACACTGAAGCTTTCTTT. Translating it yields CASRDTWNTEAFF.

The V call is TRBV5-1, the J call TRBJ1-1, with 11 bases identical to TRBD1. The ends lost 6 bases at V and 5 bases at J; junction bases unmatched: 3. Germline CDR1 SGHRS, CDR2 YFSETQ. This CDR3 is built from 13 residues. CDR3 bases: TGCGCCAGCAATCGGGACAGGGGGACTGAAGCTTTCTTT. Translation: CASNRDRGTEAFF.

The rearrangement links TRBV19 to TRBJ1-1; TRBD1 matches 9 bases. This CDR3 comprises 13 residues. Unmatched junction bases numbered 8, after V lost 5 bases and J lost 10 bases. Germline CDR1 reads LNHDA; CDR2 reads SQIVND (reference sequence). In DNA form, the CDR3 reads TGTGCCAGTAGTCCCAGGGACAGGGACGTAGCTTTCTTT. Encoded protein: CASSPRDRDVAFF.

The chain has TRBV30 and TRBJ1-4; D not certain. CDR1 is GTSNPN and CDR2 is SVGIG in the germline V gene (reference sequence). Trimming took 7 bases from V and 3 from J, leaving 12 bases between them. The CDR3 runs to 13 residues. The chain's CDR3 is CASLRGSNEKLFF. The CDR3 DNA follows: TGTGCCTCGCTACGAGGTTCTAATGAAAAACTGTTTTTT.

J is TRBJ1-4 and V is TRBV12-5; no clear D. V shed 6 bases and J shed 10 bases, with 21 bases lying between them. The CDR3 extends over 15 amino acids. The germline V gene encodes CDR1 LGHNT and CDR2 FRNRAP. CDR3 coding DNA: TGTGCTAGTGGCTATCCCGGGCAGGTTGGAGGAAAACTGTTTTTT. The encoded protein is CASGYPGQVGGKLFF.

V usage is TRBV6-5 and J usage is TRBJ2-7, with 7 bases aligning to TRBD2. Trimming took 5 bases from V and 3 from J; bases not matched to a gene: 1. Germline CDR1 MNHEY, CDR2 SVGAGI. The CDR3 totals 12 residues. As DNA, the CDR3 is TGTGCCAGCAGTCGGGGGGTCTACGAGCAGTACTTC. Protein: CASSRGVYEQYF.

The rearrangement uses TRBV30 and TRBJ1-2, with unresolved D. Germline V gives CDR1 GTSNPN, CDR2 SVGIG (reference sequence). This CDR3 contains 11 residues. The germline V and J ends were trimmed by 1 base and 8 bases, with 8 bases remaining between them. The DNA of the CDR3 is TGTGCCTGGAGTGCCCTTTGGGGCTACACCTTC. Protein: CAWSALWGYTF.

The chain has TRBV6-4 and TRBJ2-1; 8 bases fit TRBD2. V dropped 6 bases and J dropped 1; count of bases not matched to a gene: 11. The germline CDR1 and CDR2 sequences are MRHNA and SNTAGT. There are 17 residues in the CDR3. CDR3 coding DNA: TGTGCCAGCAGAGTCCCAAACGGGGGGGGGTCCTACAATGAGCAGTTCTTC. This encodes CASRVPNGGGSYNEQFF.

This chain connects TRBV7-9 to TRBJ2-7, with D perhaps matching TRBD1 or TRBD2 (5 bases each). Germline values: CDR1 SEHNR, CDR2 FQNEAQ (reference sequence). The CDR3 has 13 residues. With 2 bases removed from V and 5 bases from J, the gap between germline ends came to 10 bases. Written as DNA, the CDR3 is TGTGCCAGCAGCTTAATTCTGGGACACGAGCAGTACTTC. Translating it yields CASSLILGHEQYF.

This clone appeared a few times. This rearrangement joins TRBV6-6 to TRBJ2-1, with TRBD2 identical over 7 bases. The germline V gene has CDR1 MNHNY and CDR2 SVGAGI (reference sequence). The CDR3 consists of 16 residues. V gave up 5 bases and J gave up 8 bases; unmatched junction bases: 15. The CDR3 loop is CASSPSSRTSRDEQFF. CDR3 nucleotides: TGTGCCAGCAGTCCTAGCTCCAGGACTAGTCGGGATGAGCAGTTCTTC.

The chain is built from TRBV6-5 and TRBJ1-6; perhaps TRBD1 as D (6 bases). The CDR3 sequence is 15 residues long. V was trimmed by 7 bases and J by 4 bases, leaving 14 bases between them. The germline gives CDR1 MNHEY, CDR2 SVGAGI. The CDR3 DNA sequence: TGTGCCAGCATTCCATCAGGGGCGTATAATTCACCCCTCCACTTT. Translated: CASIPSGAYNSPLHF.

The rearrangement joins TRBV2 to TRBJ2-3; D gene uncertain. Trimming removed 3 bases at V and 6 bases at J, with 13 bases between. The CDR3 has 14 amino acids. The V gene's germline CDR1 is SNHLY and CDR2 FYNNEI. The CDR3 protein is CASSDLRTADTQYF. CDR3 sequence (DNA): TGTGCCAGCAGTGATCTCAGGACGGCCGATACGCAGTATTTT.